A selection of T cell receptor beta chains follows, all from one sample in a study of OX40 agonist ivuxolimab in advanced cancers. The method was immunoSEQ multiplex PCR; TCRdb's version includes in-frame clones alone and lacks a portion of them. The table lists 65,000 to 80,000 clones, 84% of them singletons. The sample consisted of CD4+ or CD8+ T cells sorted from blood, taken in a trial of the OX40 agonist ivuxolimab. The receptor set was obtained from an adult with an advanced solid tumor such as melanoma, head and neck, liver or kidney cancer. The CDR3 runs from the conserved cysteine through the conserved F or W. A D gene is named only where the DNA matches it firmly. Clone sizes are given selectively: once, few, many, or a class where the clone is expanded.

TRBJ1-1,-,TRBV11-3,-,TGTGCCAGCAGCTTATGGCCTTCAGACACTGAAGCTTTCTTT,CASSLWPSDTEAFF
TRBJ1-2,few,TRBV7-9,TRBD1,TGTGCCAGCATGGAGGGACAGGAACAAGGCTACACCTTC,CASMEGQEQGYTF
TRBJ1-5,-,TRBV7-2,-,TGTGCCAGCAGCCGAGGGCTACTCCAGCCCCAGCATTTT,CASSRGLLQPQHF
TRBJ2-7,-,TRBV19,TRBD2,TGTGCCAGTAGCACAATTGGGACTAGCGGGAGTTACGAGCAGTACTTC,CASSTIGTSGSYEQYF
TRBJ2-7,-,TRBV20-1,-,TGCAGTGCTCCGGGCGGGGAAGGGCAGTACTTC,CSAPGGEGQYF
TRBJ2-1,-,TRBV7-9,-,TGTGCCAGCACCCCTCGGCCCACAGCCTACAATGAGCAGTTCTTC,CASTPRPTAYNEQFF
TRBJ1-2,-,TRBV6-5,-,TGTGCCAGCAGCTATGCCACCAACTATGGCTACACCTTC,CASSYATNYGYTF
TRBJ2-5,-,TRBV12-5,-,TGTGCTAGTGGTCCGGACGGTCAAGAGACCCAGTACTTC,CASGPDGQETQYF
TRBJ2-7,-,TRBV7-6,TRBD1,TGTGCCAGCAGCTTGGGACAGAAAACCTACGAGCAGTACTTC,CASSLGQKTYEQYF
TRBJ2-3,-,TRBV7-2,-,TGTGCCAGCAGCTTCTTCACAGATACGCAGTATTTT,CASSFFTDTQYF
TRBJ2-7,few,TRBV4-1,TRBD2,TGCGCCAGCAGCCAACTAGCGGGGGGGCAATACGAGCAGTACTTC,CASSQLAGGQYEQYF
TRBJ2-3,few,TRBV28,-,TGTGCCAGCAGGAAGGTGAGCACAGATACGCAGTATTTT,CASRKVSTDTQYF
TRBJ2-5,-,TRBV2,-,TGTGCCAGCAGTGAGAGTCTCTCCCCAAACGTGCGGGAGACCCAGTACTTC,CASSESLSPNVRETQYF
TRBJ1-5,-,TRBV7-2,-,TGTGCCAGCAGCTTAAGGAGTACGCTTTATAGCAATCAGCCCCAGCATTTT,CASSLRSTLYSNQPQHF